This TCR beta chain emerged from a study of blood T cell repertoires in COVID-19. Looking at the study overall: Nucleic acid was either cDNA or gDNA, and it came from T cells, B-cell-depleted T cells, or PBMCs.

In the authors' workflow: Amplification of reference gene primers provided the estimated nucleated cell counts. The assay was immunoSEQ multiplex PCR, and TCRdb's table has in-frame clones only and misses some. For V, J and clone size, that table is used; D and trimming come from the DNA. The table records approximately 190,000 clones, 75% to 90% of them present only once. The CDR3 has 15 amino acids. The germline gives CDR1 SGHNT, CDR2 YENEEA. With 2 bases removed from V and 2 bases from J, the gap between germline ends came to 10 bases. The receptor comes from a woman aged 40 to 50 with acute or convalescent COVID-19. Sequenced input: peripheral blood. The V and J genes are TRBV11-3 and TRBJ1-3; D unresolved. For the CDR3, the DNA is TGTGCCAGCAGCTTATTGGGGAGGACTGGAAACACCATATATTTT. Translated: CASSLLGRTGNTIYF.